These T cell receptor beta chains were read from a single sample in a study of blood T cell repertoires in COVID-19. Clones were read by immunoSEQ multiplex PCR, and TCRdb kept only the in-frame ones, dropping some. This sample yields approximately 70,000 clones, of which roughly four fifths are seen a single time; under 15% belongs to the top ten. Sequencing was performed on peripheral blood. These receptors all come from a man between 60 and 75 years old with COVID-19, enrolled during active disease. Each CDR3 is given with its conserved first and last residue. A D gene is named only where the DNA matches it firmly. A clone size is listed for some rows: how often the clone was seen (once, few, many), or a class if it is expanded.

j_gene: TRBJ2-5; d_gene: NA; abundance: NA; v_gene: TRBV18; CDR3aa: CASSGQGQETQYF; CDR3nt: TGTGCCAGCTCAGGCCAGGGGCAAGAGACCCAGTACTTC
j_gene: TRBJ2-7; d_gene: TRBD1; abundance: NA; v_gene: TRBV6-5; CDR3aa: CASRDRASSYEQYF; CDR3nt: TGTGCCAGCCGAGACAGGGCTTCGTCCTACGAGCAGTACTTC
j_gene: TRBJ2-3; d_gene: TRBD2; abundance: NA; v_gene: TRBV9; CDR3aa: CASSVDLAGITDTQYF; CDR3nt: TGTGCCAGCAGCGTAGACTTAGCGGGGATCACAGATACGCAGTATTTT
j_gene: TRBJ2-5; d_gene: TRBD1; abundance: NA; v_gene: TRBV30; CDR3aa: CAWSGQGSETQYF; CDR3nt: TGTGCCTGGAGCGGACAGGGGAGCGAGACCCAGTACTTC
j_gene: TRBJ2-1; d_gene: NA; abundance: NA; v_gene: TRBV4-2; CDR3aa: CASSQGLVTGYEQFF; CDR3nt: TGTGCCAGCAGCCAGGGACTAGTGACAGGGTATGAGCAGTTCTTC
j_gene: TRBJ2-5; d_gene: NA; abundance: once; v_gene: TRBV28; CDR3aa: CASSSDREVQETQYF; CDR3nt: TGTGCCAGCAGCTCCGACAGGGAGGTACAAGAGACCCAGTACTTC
j_gene: TRBJ2-1; d_gene: NA; abundance: NA; v_gene: TRBV7-3; CDR3aa: CASSGAGNNEQFF; CDR3nt: TGTGCCAGCAGTGGGGCGGGGAACAATGAGCAGTTCTTC
j_gene: TRBJ2-3; d_gene: TRBD2; abundance: NA; v_gene: TRBV20-1; CDR3aa: CSASASGEVNTQYF; CDR3nt: TGCAGTGCTAGTGCGAGCGGGGAGGTGAATACGCAGTATTTT
j_gene: TRBJ2-2; d_gene: TRBD1; abundance: few; v_gene: TRBV7-6; CDR3aa: CASSPWDRGRGELFF; CDR3nt: TGTGCCAGCAGCCCGTGGGACAGGGGTAGGGGGGAGCTGTTTTTT
j_gene: TRBJ1-6; d_gene: NA; abundance: NA; v_gene: TRBV3-1/TRBV3-2; CDR3aa: CASSPQVDNSPLHF; CDR3nt: TGTGCCAGCAGCCCACAGGTCGATAATTCACCCCTCCACTTT